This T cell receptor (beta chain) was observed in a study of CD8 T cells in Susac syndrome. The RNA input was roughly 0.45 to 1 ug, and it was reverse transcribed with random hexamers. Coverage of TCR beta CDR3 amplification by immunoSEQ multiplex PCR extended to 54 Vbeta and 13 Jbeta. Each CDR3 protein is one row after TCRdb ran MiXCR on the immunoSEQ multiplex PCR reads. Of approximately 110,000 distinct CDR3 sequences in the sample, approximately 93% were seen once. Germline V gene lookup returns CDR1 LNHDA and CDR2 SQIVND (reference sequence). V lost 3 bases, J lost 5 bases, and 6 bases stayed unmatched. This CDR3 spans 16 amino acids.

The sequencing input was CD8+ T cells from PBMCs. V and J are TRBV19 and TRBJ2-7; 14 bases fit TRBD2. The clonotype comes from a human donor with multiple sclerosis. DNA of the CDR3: TGTGCCAGTAGTATTACCGGGACTAGCGGGAGACACGAGCAGTACGTC. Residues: CASSITGTSGRHEQYV.